One sample yielded the 5 T cell receptor beta chains listed below, sequenced in a study of siplizumab effects on memory and regulatory T cells. Repertoires were generated with immunoSEQ multiplex PCR, while TCRdb's copy carries only in-frame clones and drops some. This sample has 90,000 to 150,000 clones, with about 94% found just once. Sample: non-Treg CD4+ T cells sorted from blood. All receptors derive from a human donor in good health.

This sequence joins TRBV5-5 and TRBJ2-7; the D is unclear. The germline CDR1 and CDR2 sequences are SGHKS and YYEKEE (reference sequence). V shed 5 bases and J shed 1 base, with 7 bases lying between them. The CDR3 is made up of 12 amino acids. Here the CDR3 reads CASSSFSYEQYF. The CDR3 DNA reads as TGTGCCAGCAGTAGTTTTTCCTACGAGCAGTACTTC.

This rearrangement joins TRBV7-2 to TRBJ2-5; D not certain. CDR3 length: 16 amino acids. CDR1 and CDR2 from the germline V gene are SGHTA and FQGNSA. The V gene lost 5 bases and the J gene lost 0 bases, with 16 bases spanning the gap. Written as DNA, the CDR3 is TGTGCCAGCAGCCCCATCTATTACGGCAACCAAGAGACCCAGTACTTC. As protein: CASSPIYYGNQETQYF.

J is TRBJ1-6 and V is TRBV14; possibly TRBD1 for D (5 bases). Trimming stripped 1 base from V and 7 bases from J, with 11 bases between. The CDR3 covers 15 residues. Looked up from germline, CDR1 is SGHDN and CDR2 is FVKESK. CDR3 region: CASSQAGSGNSPLHF. Here the CDR3 DNA reads TGTGCCAGCAGCCAAGCAGGGTCGGGCAATTCACCCCTCCACTTT. Drawing the rest from reference TRBV14 and TRBJ1-6, the complete variable domain is EAGVTQFPSHSVIEKGQTVTLRCDPISGHDNLYWYRRVMGKEIKFLLHFVKESKQDESGMPNNRFLAERTGGTYSTLKVQPAELEDSGVYFCASSQAGSGNSPLHFGNGTRLTVT.

V and J are TRBV30 and TRBJ2-3; TRBD1 matches at 10 bases. CDR3 length equals 18 residues. Germline CDR1 is GTSNPN and CDR2 is SVGIG (reference sequence). The ends lost 0 bases at V and 6 bases at J; junction bases unmatched: 15. CDR3 loop: CAWSVFRVGGQGSDTQYF. The DNA for the CDR3 is TGTGCCTGGAGTGTCTTCAGGGTGGGGGGACAGGGGAGTGATACGCAGTATTTT.

J is TRBJ1-1 and V is TRBV6-1, with 7 bases that match TRBD1. The junction had 18 bases not matched to a gene; V was cut back by 4 bases and J by 4 bases. The CDR3 is 18 amino acids. Per germline, CDR1 MNHNS and CDR2 SASEGT. CDR3: CASSAKPGGSFVGTEAFF. CDR3 nucleotides: TGTGCCAGCAGTGCAAAACCAGGGGGGAGTTTTGTTGGCACTGAAGCTTTCTTT.